This TCR beta chain was retrieved from a study of T cells in Graves' hyperthyroidism and ophthalmopathy. Study outcomes and limitations: Most thyroid clonotypes that were expanded above 0.001 also turned up in blood.

TCR beta CDR3 region amplification was performed from RNA transcripts. First-round RT-PCR of the TCR CDR3 relied on the HTBI primer set. TCRdb reprocessed the multiplex PCR reads with MiXCR, giving one entry per CDR3 protein. Of nearly 110,000 distinct CDR3 sequences listed, more than 15% are singletons. PBMCs were derived from roughly 9.6 ml fresh peripheral blood. CDR3 length equals 11 residues. Germline V lookup: CDR1 MNHEY, CDR2 SVGEGT. Trimming left V 2 bases short and J 9 bases short, with 5 bases between. This clonotype was detected many times. Its antigen remains unidentified. The genes are TRBV6-2 or TRBV6-3 and TRBJ2-1; D gene uncertain. The clonotype was recovered from a woman aged 50 to 60 with Graves' hyperthyroidism. The specimen was blood. This CDR3 is CASSYLGEQFF. The DNA of the CDR3 is TGTGCCAGCAGTTACCTTGGTGAGCAGTTCTTC.